The T cell receptor (beta chain) described here comes from a study of T cells in Graves' hyperthyroidism and ophthalmopathy. This clonotype has at least ten counts. Amplification of TCR beta CDR3 regions was performed using RNA transcripts as template. Primed by the HTBI set, a first-round RT-PCR was run on the TCR CDR3. TCRdb re-analysed the multiplex PCR reads in MiXCR, keeping a single row per CDR3 protein. This table holds about 360,000 distinct CDR3 sequences, under 15% found once. This receptor was obtained from a woman aged 18-30 years with Graves' hyperthyroidism. Sequencing was done on a sample of blood.

CDR3 coding DNA: TGTGCCAGCAGTTACTCGTTAGCGGGTAGTACCTACGAGCAGTACTTC. It translates to CASSYSLAGSTYEQYF. The J gene is TRBJ2-7, the V gene TRBV6-6, with 7 bases identical to TRBD2. This CDR3 has 16 residues. Unmatched junction bases numbered 7, after V lost 0 bases and J lost 2 bases. Germline CDR1 is MNHNY and CDR2 is SVGAGI (reference sequence).